This note documents a single T cell receptor beta chain sequence. The data are from a study of CD8 T cells in Susac syndrome. V shed 0 bases and J shed 4 bases, with 7 bases lying between them. Germline CDR1 is SGHTA and CDR2 is FQGNSA. The CDR3 totals 13 residues. Reverse transcription used roughly 0.5 to 1 ug RNA and random hexamers. TCRdb re-analysed the immunoSEQ multiplex PCR reads in MiXCR, keeping a single row per CDR3 protein. Here the sample spans some 300,000 distinct CDR3 sequences, over 75% being singletons. The receptor's source is a human donor with multiple sclerosis. The chain links TRBV7-2 to TRBJ2-7, with D hard to call. Source material: CD8+ T cells from PBMCs. The CDR3 DNA reads as TGTGCCAGCAGCTTAGCGCCCCAATACGAGCAGTACTTC. This encodes CASSLAPQYEQYF.